The 10 T cell receptor beta chains below all came from one sample that was sequenced in a study of blood T cell repertoires in COVID-19. Clones were sequenced by immunoSEQ multiplex PCR, and TCRdb holds only the in-frame ones, with some missing. The data contain 45,000 to 65,000 clones, around 86% of them singletons. What was sequenced was peripheral blood. All receptors come from a man aged 45 to 65 with active COVID-19.

The chain employs TRBV24-1 and TRBJ2-1; TRBD2 agrees at 15 bases. The CDR3 loop spans 17 amino acids. The V and J ends lost 4 bases and 6 bases, in that order; junction bases with no gene match: 6. The V gene's germline CDR1 is KGHDR and CDR2 SFDVKD. CDR3: CATSEMRTSGRANEQFF. In DNA, the CDR3 is TGTGCCACCAGTGAAATGAGGACTAGCGGGAGGGCCAATGAGCAGTTCTTC.

The J gene is TRBJ1-4, the V gene TRBV18; no clear D gene. Germline V CDR1 and CDR2: KGHSH, LQKENI. Trimming pared 3 bases from V and 0 bases from J, leaving 14 bases between. This CDR3 comprises 17 residues. CDR3 nucleotide sequence: TGTGCCAGCTCACCGGAGGAAACACGAGCAACTAATGAAAAACTGTTTTTT. As protein: CASSPEETRATNEKLFF.

This clone was recorded once. The CDR3 loop is CASSQDFSGKTQYF. The CDR3 DNA reads as TGTGCCAGCAGCCAGGACTTTTCTGGGAAGACCCAGTACTTC. The chain uses TRBV5-4 and TRBJ2-5, with a possible D match to TRBD2 (5 bases). Trimming pared 4 bases from V and 6 bases from J, leaving 16 bases between. The CDR3 contains 14 residues. The germline V gene has CDR1 SGHNT and CDR2 YYREEE (reference sequence).

This chain connects TRBV5-1 to TRBJ2-5; 10 positions agree with TRBD2. The ends lost 4 bases at V and 4 bases at J; junction bases unmatched: 7. The CDR3 consists of 15 residues. Looked up from germline, CDR1 is SGHRS and CDR2 is YFSETQ. CDR3: CASSQSGGAGETQYF. Here the CDR3 DNA reads TGCGCCAGCAGCCAGAGCGGGGGGGCCGGAGAGACCCAGTACTTC.

This rearrangement joins TRBV5-6 to TRBJ2-1; 9 nucleotides agree with TRBD2. The CDR3 extends over 19 amino acids. The junction had 14 bases not matched to a gene; V was cut back by 1 base and J by 3 bases. Germline CDR1 and CDR2: SGHDT and YYEEEE. DNA of the CDR3: TGTGCCAGCAGCTTGTTTTTCGGTTTAGCGGGAGCATTCTACAATGAGCAGTTCTTC. Its protein product is CASSLFFGLAGAFYNEQFF.

The rearrangement uses TRBV5-1 and TRBJ2-1; 13 nucleotides line up with TRBD2. CDR1 and CDR2 from the germline V gene are SGHRS and YFSETQ. V dropped 2 bases and J dropped 8; count of bases not matched to a gene: 13. The CDR3 loop spans 18 amino acids. CDR3 DNA sequence: TGCGCCAGCAGCTTAGGTACAGGAGGACTAGCGGGAGCCGATGAGCAGTTCTTC. Amino acids: CASSLGTGGLAGADEQFF.

The chain combines TRBV30 with TRBJ1-4; 7 nucleotides line up with TRBD1. The J segment lost 2 bases and the V segment lost 3 bases, leaving 6 bases of the junction unmatched. This CDR3 has 15 amino acids. The germline V gene encodes CDR1 GTSNPN and CDR2 SVGIG (reference sequence). CDR3 in DNA: TGTGCCTGGAGCACCGGGACAGTTACTAATGAAAAACTGTTTTTT. Amino acids: CAWSTGTVTNEKLFF. The whole variable domain, remainder taken from reference TRBV30 and TRBJ1-4, is SQTIHQWPATLVQPVGSPLSLECTVEGTSNPNLYWYRQAAGRGLQLLFYSVGIGQISSEVPQNLSASRPQDRQFILSSKKLLLSDSGFYLCAWSTGTVTNEKLFFGSGTQLSVL.

V is TRBV5-4 and J is TRBJ1-1; D not resolved. The CDR3 consists of 13 residues. Germline V gene lookup returns CDR1 SGHNT and CDR2 YYREEE (reference sequence). Trimming removed 1 base at V and 0 bases at J, with 4 bases between. For the CDR3, the DNA is TGTGCCAGCAGCTTGCTGTTGAACACTGAAGCTTTCTTT. It codes for CASSLLLNTEAFF.

V is TRBV5-1 and J is TRBJ2-7; D gene ambiguous. Per the germline V gene, CDR1 is SGHRS and CDR2 is YFSETQ. V lost 4 bases to trimming and J lost 0 bases, with 11 bases between them. This CDR3 is built from 14 residues. In nucleotides, the CDR3 is TGCGCCAGCAGCGCACTTGCAAGCTCCTACGAGCAGTACTTC. This translates into CASSALASSYEQYF.

The count of this clone is one. Additional DNA sequences in this sample encode the identical CDR3. V and J are TRBV28 and TRBJ2-5; 12 bases are shared with TRBD2. The CDR3 runs 15 residues. With 2 bases clipped from V and 4 bases from J, the junction kept 2 bases outside the gene matches. The germline CDR1 and CDR2 sequences are MDHEN and SYDVKM. CDR3: CASSLRGLAGETQYF. The DNA for the CDR3 is TGTGCCAGCAGTTTAAGGGGACTAGCGGGAGAGACCCAGTACTTC. The full variable domain, its missing parts supplied by reference TRBV28 and TRBJ2-5, is DVKVTQSSRYLVKRTGEKVFLECVQDMDHENMFWYRQDPGLGLRLIYFSYDVKMKEKGDIPEGYSVSREKKERFSLILESASTNQTSMYLCASSLRGLAGETQYFGPGTRLLVL.